This TCR beta chain comes out of a study of T cell responses to AZD1222 COVID-19 vaccine. Overall study context: Timing groups of about 4 and about 12 weeks for second doses were pooled.

In the case of this clone: The antigen is undetermined.

This CDR3 is 16 amino acids long. Profiled with immunoSEQ multiplex PCR; TCRdb holds only in-frame clones, not every one. The sample carries about 130,000 clones, about 90% recorded once. General study points: Females made up more of the donors, who were largely white British, and clonal diversity may have come out too low. Researchers took repertoire samples only after the peak T cell response had come. Baseline antibody screening turned up just a handful of seropositive AZD1222 recipients.

Sequences were derived from peripheral blood, sampled on day 0 of AZD1222 vaccination. The chain joins TRBV21-1 to TRBJ2-7; the DNA was not used to check the table's D call, TRBD2. TRBV21-1 is a pseudogene locus. The origin of this receptor is an adult in good health. CDR3 in DNA: TGTGCCGGCCGAGGGTCACGGGAAGAAGGCACCTACGAGCAGTACTTC. Protein sequence: CAGRGSREEGTYEQYF.